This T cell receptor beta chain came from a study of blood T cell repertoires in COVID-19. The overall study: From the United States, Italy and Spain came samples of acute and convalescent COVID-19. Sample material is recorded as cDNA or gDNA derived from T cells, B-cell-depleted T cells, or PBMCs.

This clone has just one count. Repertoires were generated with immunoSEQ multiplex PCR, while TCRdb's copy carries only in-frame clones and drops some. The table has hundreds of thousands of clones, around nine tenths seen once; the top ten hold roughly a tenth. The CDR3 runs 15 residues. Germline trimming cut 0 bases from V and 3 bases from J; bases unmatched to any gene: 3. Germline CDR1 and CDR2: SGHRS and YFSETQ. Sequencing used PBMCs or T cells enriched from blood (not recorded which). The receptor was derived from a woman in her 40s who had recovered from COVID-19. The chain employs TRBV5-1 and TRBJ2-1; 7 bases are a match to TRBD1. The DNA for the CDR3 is TGCGCCAGCAGCTTGGTGGGACAGCTCTACAATGAGCAGTTCTTC. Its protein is CASSLVGQLYNEQFF. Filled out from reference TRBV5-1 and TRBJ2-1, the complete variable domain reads KAGVTQTPRYLIKTRGQQVTLSCSPISGHRSVSWYQQTPGQGLQFLFEYFSETQRNKGNFPGRFSGRQFSNSRSEMNVSTLELGDSALYLCASSLVGQLYNEQFFGPGTRLTVL.